The source of this TCR beta chain is a study of spatial heterogeneity in lung cancer. This clonotype was seen repeatedly, ten times or more. The antigen remains undetermined. Every cDNA TCR molecule received its own unique molecular identifier. In TCRdb, the 5' RACE reads were re-called with MiXCR into one record per CDR3 protein. The data show some 9,000 distinct CDR3 sequences, with roughly 13% seen just once and 14% held by the top ten. Time point reported: sample taken at primary tumor resection. Broader study findings: Counts of expanded alpha and beta TCRs within tumors tracked the tumor nonsynonymous mutation count.

The CDR3 sequence is 17 residues long. The J segment lost 8 bases and the V segment lost 6 bases, leaving 17 bases of the junction unmatched. V usage is TRBV12-3 or TRBV12-4 and J usage is TRBJ2-1, with TRBD2 matching 9 bases. This specimen consisted of lung tumor tissue, obtained at surgery. This TCR derives from a male donor with early-stage non-small cell lung cancer. In DNA form, the CDR3 reads TGTGCCAGCAGCGGGGGTTCGTTAGCGGGAGCCCTGGATGAGCAGTTCTTC. Residues: CASSGGSLAGALDEQFF.